This T cell receptor beta chain came from a study of CD8+CD57+ T cells in acquired aplastic anemia. Broader study findings: Patients did not significantly differ from controls in CD8+ Simpson's diversity. Patients and controls had in common 25 to 30 CD8+ CDR3 sequences.

With regard to this clonotype: Its antigen is not known.

Researchers used genomic DNA as the template to profile TCR beta VDJ and CDR3. TCRdb reprocessed the reads via MiXCR and lists one record per CDR3 protein. This repertoire shows about 160,000 distinct CDR3 sequences, 40% to 55% found once; its top ten account for 2.5% to 4%. CD8+CD57+ cell expansion had been shown by flow cytometry in patients chosen for sequencing. This CDR3 is built from 13 residues. Germline-derived CDR1 and CDR2 are SNHLY and FYNNEI. The ends were cut back, 6 bases at V and 2 bases at J, with 10 bases in the middle. V usage is TRBV2 and J usage is TRBJ2-5, with a possible D match to TRBD2 (5 bases). The sequencing input was sorted CD4+, CD8+, or CD8+CD57+ T cells (not recorded which) from PBMCs. This TCR was sampled from a human donor with aplastic anemia. CDR3 residues: CASSRPGQETQYF. CDR3 coding DNA: TGTGCCAGCAGCAGGCCGGGACAAGAGACCCAGTACTTC. Looking up the rest from reference TRBV2 and TRBJ2-5 gives the full variable domain: EPEVTQTPSHQVTQMGQEVILRCVPISNHLYFYWYRQILGQKVEFLVSFYNNEISEKSEIFDDQFSVERPDGSNFTLKIRSTKLEDSAMYFCASSRPGQETQYFGPGTRLLVL.